This T cell receptor (beta chain) was obtained from a study of PD-L1 blockade in urothelial cancer (dated by TCRdb to about 2017). Broadly, across the study: All patients started therapy around 2014 and received atezolizumab 1,200 mg intravenously every 3 weeks. About 90% of the roughly 29 patients were males with bladder-origin urothelial cancer, and 18 of 29 reported a prior smoking history. Pretreatment blood TCR-seq was available for fewer than 30 patients, at least one posttreatment blood collection was obtained for about 24 patients, and tumor TCR-seq was available for about 24 patients. Blood samples gave a median of around 140,000 T cells and 83,000 or so unique TCRs, with a median clonality of about 0.078. Blood samples were analyzed at 3 weeks after treatment start (second dose) and at 6 weeks after treatment start. Whole exome sequencing and RNA sequencing of pretreatment tumors were performed alongside TCR sequencing in the same patients. An exploratory multi-omic analysis was conducted of the somatic, immune and clinical correlates of response to PD-L1 blockade with atezolizumab in urothelial cancer. Durable clinical benefit was defined as progression-free survival longer than 6 months, and TCR features were also tested against progression-free and overall survival. Patients had an ECOG performance status of 0 or 1 and had received between 0 and 3 prior chemotherapy regimens. Durable clinical benefit was achieved by nine patients and was not achieved by 20 patients. Pretreatment tumor samples and matched peripheral blood, collected serially before and after atezolizumab treatment, underwent TCR sequencing.

To estimate absolute template abundance from read counts, synthetic TCR analog templates were spiked into each PCR. Using the immunoSEQ assay, TCRbeta CDR3 regions were amplified from genomic DNA with bias-controlled V and J gene primers. Sequencing of rearranged TCRbeta segments was performed at approximately 20X coverage. The source study handled its data this way. Clustering was used to correct sequencing errors, and CDR3s were annotated against IMGT to assign V, D and J genes. Out-of-frame and stop-codon sequences were excluded, and only productive TCRbeta rearrangements were used in downstream analyses. Clonality was calculated as one minus the Shannon entropy normalized by the log of the number of unique productive sequences. Clones differing between time points or between blood and tumor were identified using Fisher's exact test with Benjamini-Hochberg correction, with an adjusted p below 0.01 applied as the threshold. Held by TCRdb, this immuneACCESS table contains in-frame sequences only and omits some clones. Under half of the omission traces to an unresolved V gene where checked; the cause of the rest is unknown. V and J calls plus clone size are reproduced from that table; the DNA served to infer D and trimming. The sample table contains some 44,000 clones; only one count was recorded for 80% of them. In total, the top ten clones hold 16% of the sample.

Sample time point, as interpreted from the label and publication: pretreatment peripheral blood. A cohort of around 29 patients with locally advanced or metastatic urothelial carcinoma, treated at Memorial Sloan Kettering on a trial protocol, was included. Peripheral blood mononuclear cells were collected pretreatment and during treatment, at between 1 and 8 total time points per patient. The Qiagen DNeasy Blood extraction kit was used to purify genomic DNA from total PBMCs and tumor samples. PBMCs were collected pretreatment and during treatment and were isolated and stored as previously described. Including the terminal cysteine and phenylalanine, the CDR3 comprises 14 residues. CDR3 DNA is the only sequence kept; it has 42 bases, read in frame from the first base. V is cut by 4 bases and J by 1 base, and the space between the germline ends is 9 bases. CDR1 is given as MGHDK and CDR2 as SYGVNS, both from the germline V gene.

In regard to this clone: What this receptor recognizes is not known. No base quality values were provided; no much bigger clone lies one nucleotide off.

The paper's findings and limits, for the study overall: Because the sample size was small (n of about 29) and many exploratory analyses were performed, the results are intended to be hypothesis-generating. Patients with durable benefit showed greater expansion of tumor-associated TCR clones in peripheral blood 3 weeks after starting treatment (n ≈ 21, p = 0.022). Improved progression-free and overall survival was found to be associated with pretreatment peripheral blood TCR clonality below the median.

Specimen: PBMCs, collected around atezolizumab (anti-PD-L1) treatment. This receptor was taken from a man aged 55 to 70 with urothelial cancer. This sequence uses TRBV25-1 and TRBJ2-3, and possibly TRBD2, on 6 matching bases. The CDR3 here reads CASSAGLRTDTQYF. The bases read TGTGCCAGCAGTGCGGGACTCCGCACAGATACGCAGTATTTT.